This is a list of T cell receptor beta chains from one sample in a study of blood T cells in healthy people across ages. One entry per CDR3 protein results from TCRdb running MiXCR on the 5' RACE reads. Among 900,000 to 950,000 distinct CDR3 sequences listed, approximately 32% were seen once. The same sample was also used in a study of T cells of mothers and their children.

Source material: blood. These TCRs come from a woman between 35 and 50 years old in good health. Each CDR3 is given with its conserved first and last residue. D genes are given only for firm matches. The size entry is marked missing in some rows and otherwise reads once, few, many or a size class.

abundance,j_gene,v_gene,d_gene,CDR3nt,CDR3aa
NA,TRBJ2-2,TRBV6-6,NA,TGTGCCAGTATCCAGGGGGGAAACACCGGGGAGCTGTTTTTT,CASIQGGNTGELFF
few,TRBJ2-7,TRBV11-2,TRBD2,TGTGCCAGCAGCGTCCGGACTAGCGGCCCCTTTGGGGAAGAGCAGTACTTC,CASSVRTSGPFGEEQYF
few,TRBJ2-1,TRBV7-2,TRBD2,TGTGCCAGCAGCTCGGATCCGGGACTAGGCCAAAGGGATGAGCAGTTCTTC,CASSSDPGLGQRDEQFF
many,TRBJ2-1,TRBV18,TRBD2,TGTGCCAGCTCACTCATTGCGACCGGGACTAGCGGGGGAAATGAGCAGTTCTTC,CASSLIATGTSGGNEQFF
few,TRBJ1-2,TRBV19,NA,TGTGCCAGTAGTATAATGGGAGGCTACACCTTC,CASSIMGGYTF
NA,TRBJ1-1,TRBV12-3/TRBV12-4,TRBD1,TGTGCCAGCAGTCCCGGGACAGGGGGCGAGGTCCTCGTAGCTTTCTTT,CASSPGTGGEVLVAFF
NA,TRBJ1-4,TRBV2,TRBD1,TGTGCCAGCAGTCGGGACAGGGCAGGGGAAAAACTGTTTTTT,CASSRDRAGEKLFF
NA,TRBJ1-2,TRBV12-3/TRBV12-4,NA,TGTGCCAGCAGGTTATCAGGGGTCTACTATGGCTACACCTTC,CASRLSGVYYGYTF
many,TRBJ2-3,TRBV7-2,NA,TGTGCCAGCAGGGATACGGGGACTACGCAGTATTTT,CASRDTGTTQYF
many,TRBJ2-5,TRBV25-1,NA,TGTGCCAGCAGTTACGCCAGTCAAGAGACCCAGTACTTC,CASSYASQETQYF
many,TRBJ2-7,TRBV4-2,NA,TGTGCCAGCAGCCCCAGACTGGGCTCCTACGAGCAGTACTTC,CASSPRLGSYEQYF